Shown below are 21 T cell receptor beta chains from a single sample sequenced in a study of control samples from healthy donors and cancer patients. Sequenced by immunoSEQ multiplex PCR; TCRdb stores in-frame clones only, minus some. The data hold more than 65,000 clones, with roughly 89% observed a single time. Sequencing input: PBMCs. The receptors derive from a woman aged 60-70 years with head and neck cancer.

The chain recombines TRBV15 with TRBJ2-3, with D uncertain. Between the trimmed V and J ends, which lost 0 bases and 2 bases, there was a span of 6 bases. From germline, CDR1 is LNHNV and CDR2 YYDKDF (reference sequence). The CDR3 runs 14 residues. Written as DNA, the CDR3 is TGTGCCACCAGCAGAGATAGTGTCACAGATACGCAGTATTTT. This encodes CATSRDSVTDTQYF.

The chain couples TRBV9 to TRBJ2-5; D may be TRBD2 (5 bases). Trimming took 0 bases from V and 9 from J, leaving 15 bases between them. The CDR3 covers 14 residues. Germline V gives CDR1 SGDLS, CDR2 YYNGEE. CDR3 sequence: CASSVGTEERAQYF. CDR3 nucleotide sequence: TGTGCCAGCAGCGTAGGGACTGAGGAACGGGCCCAGTACTTC.

The chain joins TRBV6-5 to TRBJ2-1; 9 bases map to TRBD2. Germline lookup yields CDR1 MNHEY and CDR2 SVGAGI. J lost 3 bases, V lost 4 bases, and 4 bases had no gene match. The CDR3 spans 15 residues. CDR3 in amino acids: CASSLAGDDYNEQFF. The CDR3 bases are TGTGCCAGCAGTTTAGCGGGAGATGACTACAATGAGCAGTTCTTC.

The V gene is TRBV14, the J gene TRBJ2-3, with no clear D. The CDR3 has 13 amino acids. Germline CDR1 SGHDN, CDR2 FVKESK. V lost 5 bases to trimming and J lost 6 bases, with 12 bases between them. Here the CDR3 reads CASSFLLTDTQYF. CDR3 bases: TGTGCCAGCAGCTTTCTCCTCACGGATACGCAGTATTTT.

The chain links TRBV4-2 to TRBJ2-3, with 8 bases matching TRBD2. Per the germline V gene, CDR1 is LGHNA and CDR2 is YNFKEQ. CDR3 length: 16 residues. Trimming cost V 1 base and J 2 bases; bases outside gene matches: 5. The DNA of the CDR3 is TGTGCCAGCAGCCAAGCGTTAGCGGGATCCACAGATACGCAGTATTTT. It codes for CASSQALAGSTDTQYF.

J is TRBJ2-1 and V is TRBV7-8, with 8 nucleotides matching TRBD1. V lost 0 bases to trimming and J lost 6 bases; unmatched junction nucleotides: 7. Germline V gene lookup returns CDR1 SGHVS and CDR2 FQNEAQ. This CDR3 spans 16 amino acids. CDR3 region: CASSLARDRTSNEQFF. The CDR3 nucleotides are TGTGCCAGCAGCTTAGCCCGGGACAGGACCTCCAATGAGCAGTTCTTC.

The CDR3 DNA follows: TGTGCCAGCAGCACGGCCCTCCCTAGCGTCCGAGACAGGGTAGATACGCAGTATTTT. Translating it yields CASSTALPSVRDRVDTQYF. The chain uses TRBV11-2 and TRBJ2-3, with D possibly being TRBD1 (7 bases). Per the germline V gene, CDR1 is SGHAT and CDR2 is FQNNGV. The CDR3 has 19 amino acids. Trimming stripped 5 bases from V and 5 bases from J, with 29 bases between.

The chain joins TRBV27 to TRBJ2-7, with 14 bases that match TRBD2. The V gene end was trimmed by 6 bases and the J gene end by 1 base; junction bases not matched to a gene: 17. Germline V gene data show CDR1 as MNHEY and CDR2 as SMNVEV (reference sequence). This CDR3 comprises 20 residues. Here the CDR3 DNA reads TGTGCCAGCAGCACGCCACCCCCGGGACTAGCGGGAGTGAGGTCCTACGAGCAGTACTTC. Amino acid sequence: CASSTPPPGLAGVRSYEQYF.

The chain joins TRBV28 to TRBJ1-3; TRBD1 aligns across 7 bases. The length of the CDR3 is 17 residues. Looked up from germline, CDR1 is MDHEN and CDR2 is SYDVKM. Trimming at V came to 5 bases and at J to 0 bases, leaving 10 bases not matched to a gene. DNA of the CDR3: TGTGCCAGCAGTGCCCCGGGACAGATAAGCTCTGGAAACACCATATATTTT. Its protein product is CASSAPGQISSGNTIYF.

The rearrangement joins TRBV3-1 (or the pseudogene TRBV3-2) to TRBJ1-1; no firm D call. CDR1 and CDR2 (germline): LGHDT, YNNKEL (reference sequence). The CDR3 runs 10 residues. V gave up 0 bases and J gave up 12 bases, with 5 bases separating them. The CDR3 here is CASSQDRTFF. CDR3 sequence (DNA): TGTGCCAGCAGCCAAGATAGAACTTTCTTT.

The J gene is TRBJ2-7, the V gene TRBV6-6; TRBD1 matches at 9 bases. Germline V gene data show CDR1 as MNHNY and CDR2 as SVGAGI (reference sequence). V was clipped by 4 bases and J by 4 bases; unmatched bases: 5. This CDR3 contains 14 residues. The CDR3 nucleotides read TGTGCCAGCAGTTCGTGGGACAGGGAGTACGAGCAGTACTTC. This sequence encodes CASSSWDREYEQYF.

The V gene is TRBV5-8, the J gene TRBJ1-2; 9 positions agree with TRBD1. V shed 0 bases, J shed 3 bases, and the junction held 6 bases outside the gene matches. The CDR3 spans 16 residues. The V gene's germline CDR1 is SGHTS and CDR2 YDEGEE. DNA for the CDR3: TGTGCCAGCAGCTTGGGGGGACAGGGCAGTTACTATGGCTACACCTTC. It encodes CASSLGGQGSYYGYTF.

V is TRBV28 and J is TRBJ2-7; TRBD1 agrees at 8 bases. Unmatched junction bases numbered 11, after V lost 7 bases and J lost 6 bases. This CDR3 is built from 14 residues. Germline V gene sequence: CDR1 MDHEN, CDR2 SYDVKM. The chain's CDR3 is CASISRTGLGEQYF. CDR3 DNA: TGTGCCAGCATTTCTAGGACAGGGCTGGGCGAGCAGTACTTC.

This sequence joins TRBV7-2 and TRBJ1-5; D might be TRBD1 (5 bases). The CDR3 consists of 15 residues. Germline CDR1 reads SGHTA; CDR2 reads FQGNSA. Deletions cut 1 base from V and 4 bases from J, with 11 bases between. The CDR3 nucleotides read TGTGCCAGCAGCTTAGATACAGGCGGAAATCAGCCCCAGCATTTT. Amino acids: CASSLDTGGNQPQHF. The whole variable domain, remainder taken from reference TRBV7-2 and TRBJ1-5, is GAGVSQSPSNKVTEKGKDVELRCDPISGHTALYWYRQSLGQGLEFLIYFQGNSAPDKSGLPSDRFSAERTGGSVSTLTIQRTQQEDSAVYLCASSLDTGGNQPQHFGDGTRLSIL.

V is TRBV6-6 and J is TRBJ2-1; 10 nucleotides match TRBD2. Germline V gives CDR1 MNHNY, CDR2 SVGAGI (reference sequence). The CDR3 covers 18 residues. V lost 5 bases, J lost 7 bases, and 17 bases stayed unmatched. The CDR3 DNA follows: TGTGCCAGCAGTCGCGGGGGAGCGGGAGGGTACGGGGGGAATGAGCAGTTCTTC. Translation gives CASSRGGAGGYGGNEQFF.

The chain recombines TRBV28 with TRBJ2-7; 7 nucleotides agree with TRBD1. The CDR3 has 14 amino acids. J was trimmed by 2 bases and V by 4 bases; bases with no gene match: 5. Germline V gene lookup returns CDR1 MDHEN and CDR2 SYDVKM. The CDR3 reads CASSSPGGTYEQYF. CDR3 bases: TGTGCCAGCAGTTCCCCAGGGGGTACCTACGAGCAGTACTTC.

The V and J genes are TRBV12-5 and TRBJ2-1; D possibly corresponds to TRBD2 (6 bases). The V and J ends lost 3 bases and 6 bases respectively, with 18 bases between them. This CDR3 has 16 residues. Germline V gives CDR1 LGHNT, CDR2 FRNRAP. CDR3 DNA sequence: TGTGCTAGTGGTTTTTCATTGTCCTCTAGCGTCAATGAGCAGTTCTTC. Translating gives CASGFSLSSSVNEQFF.

This clone was picked up a small number of times. This chain connects TRBV5-1 to TRBJ2-3; D unresolved. Germline-derived CDR1 and CDR2 are SGHRS and YFSETQ. The CDR3 runs to 13 residues. Trimming removed 4 bases at V and 2 bases at J, with 8 bases between. CDR3 protein: CASSQEYTDTQYF. DNA of the CDR3: TGCGCCAGCAGCCAAGAGTACACAGATACGCAGTATTTT.

The chain employs TRBV9 and TRBJ1-1, with D tentatively TRBD1 (5 bases). Germline CDR1 SGDLS, CDR2 YYNGEE. This CDR3 spans 13 amino acids. Trimming shortened V by 1 base and J by 6 bases, and 10 bases separated the two germline ends. The CDR3 DNA reads as TGTGCCAGCAGCGTACTCCAGGGCTCTGAAGCTTTCTTT. This sequence encodes CASSVLQGSEAFF.

The V gene is TRBV7-8, the J gene TRBJ1-6; 9 bases fit TRBD1. V was clipped by 5 bases and J by 0 bases; unmatched bases: 8. The CDR3 is 18 amino acids. Germline V CDR1 and CDR2: SGHVS, FQNEAQ. The CDR3 is CASSERTGATSYNSPLHF. The CDR3, as DNA: TGTGCCAGCAGCGAACGGACAGGGGCTACCTCCTATAATTCACCCCTCCACTTT.

This rearrangement joins TRBV19 to TRBJ2-4; a weak D match, TRBD2 (6 bases). The CDR3 sequence is 17 residues long. Germline assignment: CDR1 LNHDA and CDR2 SQIVND (reference sequence). V was clipped by 3 bases and J by 0 bases, with 15 bases between them. The CDR3 nucleotides read TGTGCCAGTAGTATTTTGGGGGGAGCTGCAGCCAAAAACATTCAGTACTTC. Encoded protein: CASSILGGAAAKNIQYF.